These T cell receptor beta chains were read from a single sample in a study of regulatory T cells in long-lasting Graves disease. In TCRdb, the multiplex PCR reads were re-called with MiXCR into one record per CDR3 protein. Found here are over 250,000 distinct CDR3 sequences, around 21% of them singletons; the top ten hold roughly three fifths. Material: peripheral blood mononuclear cells (PBMCs), obtained when the disease was refractory, from a patient treated with antithyroid drugs. The receptors derive from a female donor with Graves disease. CDR3s include the opening cysteine and the closing phenylalanine or tryptophan. Each record gives: V gene, clone size, J gene, D gene, CDR3 protein, CDR3 DNA. D genes are given only for firm matches. Clone size, where shown, is once, few, many, or a class for clones that have expanded.

TRBV28	many	TRBJ2-7	TRBD1	CASSLLDRAREQYF	TGTGCCAGCAGTCTATTGGACAGGGCCCGCGAGCAGTACTTC
TRBV11-2	many	TRBJ2-5	.	CASSPAPQKGQYF	TGTGCCAGCAGCCCCGCCCCGCAGAAGGGCCAGTACTTC
TRBV28	.	TRBJ2-1	TRBD2	CASSYPGTSGTYNEQFF	TGTGCCAGCAGCTACCCCGGGACTAGCGGGACTTACAATGAGCAGTTCTTC
TRBV7-6	.	TRBJ2-2	TRBD2	CASTMTSGIGTGELFF	TGTGCCAGCACCATGACTAGCGGGATTGGCACCGGGGAGCTGTTTTTT
TRBV19	few	TRBJ1-1	.	CASRPIDRMGTEAFF	TGTGCCAGTAGACCTATCGACAGGATGGGGACTGAAGCTTTCTTT
TRBV6-4	.	TRBJ2-2	.	CASSDSGTANTGELFF	TGTGCCAGCAGTGACTCGGGGACTGCGAACACCGGGGAGCTGTTTTTT
TRBV11-3	many	TRBJ2-5	.	CASSLGTGKETQYF	TGTGCCAGCAGCTTAGGTACAGGGAAGGAGACCCAGTACTTC
TRBV4-2	few	TRBJ2-5	.	CASSQDIGETQYF	TGTGCCAGCAGCCAAGATATTGGGGAGACCCAGTACTTC
TRBV12-3/TRBV12-4	many	TRBJ2-7	.	CASSKPGQSREQYF	TGTGCCAGCAGCAAACCCGGACAGTCACGCGAGCAGTACTTC
TRBV7-2	.	TRBJ2-7	.	CASSSSRGSYEQYF	TGTGCCAGCAGCTCATCAAGAGGGTCCTACGAGCAGTACTTC
TRBV6-2/TRBV6-3	few	TRBJ1-2	.	CASSYLSTVGYGYTF	TGTGCCAGCAGTTACCTTTCGACAGTCGGCTATGGCTACACCTTC
TRBV29-1	many	TRBJ2-2	TRBD2	CSVSGSEGTGELFF	TGCAGCGTGAGCGGGAGCGAGGGGACCGGGGAGCTGTTTTTT
TRBV29-1	many	TRBJ2-7	.	CSVVSERGYEQYF	TGCAGCGTGGTTAGCGAACGAGGCTACGAGCAGTACTTC
TRBV6-1	few	TRBJ1-3	.	CASSERRVSGNTIYF	TGTGCCAGCAGTGAACGCCGAGTCTCTGGAAACACCATATATTTT
TRBV15	.	TRBJ2-3	.	CATSRGKRGTSTDTQYF	TGTGCCACCAGCAGAGGGAAGAGGGGGACTAGCACAGATACGCAGTATTTT
TRBV27	.	TRBJ2-1	TRBD1	CASSLLGQGNEQFF	TGTGCCAGCAGTTTATTAGGACAGGGGAATGAGCAGTTCTTC
TRBV3-1	many	TRBJ1-3	.	CASTSDLSSGNTIYF	TGTGCCAGCACCTCAGACCTAAGCTCTGGAAACACCATATATTTT
TRBV9	few	TRBJ2-7	TRBD1	CASSAAGTGSDEQYF	TGTGCCAGCAGCGCCGCCGGGACAGGGTCCGACGAGCAGTACTTC
TRBV5-1	.	TRBJ1-1	.	CASSQGHTEAFF	TGCGCCAGCAGCCAGGGACATACTGAAGCTTTCTTT
TRBV6-1	.	TRBJ1-5	.	CASSERQINQPQHF	TGTGCCAGCAGTGAACGTCAGATCAATCAGCCCCAGCATTTT
TRBV6-1	few	TRBJ1-6	TRBD1	CASKITGGADNSPLHF	TGTGCCAGCAAGATTACAGGGGGCGCGGATAATTCACCCCTCCACTTT
TRBV28	many	TRBJ2-5	.	CASSLLGSTGQETQYF	TGTGCCAGCAGTTTATTGGGTTCGACAGGACAAGAGACCCAGTACTTC
TRBV10-3	.	TRBJ2-5	.	CAISEAGETQYF	TGTGCCATCAGTGAGGCGGGGGAGACCCAGTACTTC
TRBV6-1	few	TRBJ2-6	.	CASRIQGSGANVLTF	TGTGCCAGCAGGATTCAGGGCTCTGGGGCCAACGTCCTGACTTTC
TRBV3-1	many	TRBJ2-7	.	CASSQGGQSLYEQYF	TGTGCCAGCAGCCAAGGCGGACAGAGTCTCTACGAGCAGTACTTC
TRBV12-3/TRBV12-4	many	TRBJ1-5	.	CASSSQGKSNQPQHF	TGTGCCAGCAGCAGTCAGGGGAAAAGCAATCAGCCCCAGCATTTT
TRBV29-1	few	TRBJ1-2	TRBD1	CSTRDRTYYGYTF	TGCAGCACCAGGGACAGAACTTACTATGGCTACACCTTC
TRBV12-3/TRBV12-4	.	TRBJ2-5	.	CASSFTGSYGETQYF	TGTGCCAGCAGTTTTACAGGGAGCTACGGGGAGACCCAGTACTTC
TRBV7-8	few	TRBJ1-4	TRBD1	CASSPGTEDNEKLFF	TGTGCCAGCAGCCCCGGGACAGAAGATAATGAAAAACTGTTTTTT
TRBV27	few	TRBJ2-7	.	CASSQGWAYEQYF	TGTGCCAGCAGTCAAGGATGGGCCTACGAGCAGTACTTC
TRBV3-1	.	TRBJ2-7	.	CASSQDPNTIYEQYF	TGTGCCAGCAGCCAAGACCCTAATACCATATACGAGCAGTACTTC
TRBV7-8	.	TRBJ2-2	TRBD1	CASSLGTGLITGELFF	TGTGCCAGCAGCTTAGGGACAGGGTTGATCACCGGGGAGCTGTTTTTT
TRBV5-6	.	TRBJ2-5	.	CASSLERDTQYF	TGTGCCAGCAGCTTGGAACGGGACACCCAGTACTTC
TRBV28	.	TRBJ2-7	TRBD2	CASSLGLAGAEQYF	TGTGCCAGCAGTCTGGGGCTAGCGGGAGCCGAGCAGTACTTC
TRBV3-1	.	TRBJ1-2	.	CASSRGSGFVNYGYTF	TGTGCCAGCAGCCGGGGGTCAGGGTTTGTTAACTATGGCTACACCTTC
TRBV5-1	few	TRBJ1-1	.	CASSWGGRDTEAFF	TGCGCCAGCTCCTGGGGCGGGCGGGACACTGAAGCTTTCTTT
TRBV4-1	.	TRBJ2-4	.	CASSLAVGVDIQYF	TGCGCCAGCAGCCTCGCCGTAGGAGTGGACATTCAGTACTTC